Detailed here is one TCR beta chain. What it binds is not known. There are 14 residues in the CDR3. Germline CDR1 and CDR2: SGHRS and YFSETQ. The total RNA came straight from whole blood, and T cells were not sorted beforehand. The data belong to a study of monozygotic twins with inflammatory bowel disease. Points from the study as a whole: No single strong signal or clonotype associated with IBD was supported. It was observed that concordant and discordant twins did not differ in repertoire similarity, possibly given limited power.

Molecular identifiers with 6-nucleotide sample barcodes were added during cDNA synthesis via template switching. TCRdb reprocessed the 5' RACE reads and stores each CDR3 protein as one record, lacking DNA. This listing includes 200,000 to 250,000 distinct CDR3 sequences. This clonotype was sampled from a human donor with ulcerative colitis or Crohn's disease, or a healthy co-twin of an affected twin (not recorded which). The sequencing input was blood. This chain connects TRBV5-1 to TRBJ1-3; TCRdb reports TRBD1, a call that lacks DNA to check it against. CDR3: CASSSTGSGNTIYF.